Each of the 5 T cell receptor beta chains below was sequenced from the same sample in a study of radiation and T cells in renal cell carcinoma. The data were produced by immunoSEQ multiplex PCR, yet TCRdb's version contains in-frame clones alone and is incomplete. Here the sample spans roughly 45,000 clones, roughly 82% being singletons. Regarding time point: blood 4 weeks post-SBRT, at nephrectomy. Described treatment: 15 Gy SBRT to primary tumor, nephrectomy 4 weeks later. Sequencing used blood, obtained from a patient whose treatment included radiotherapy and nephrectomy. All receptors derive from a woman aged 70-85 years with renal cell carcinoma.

The CDR3, as DNA: TGCGCCAGCAGCCAAGGGGTGACACGTAGCGGACTAATCCCCTACAATGAGCAGTTCTTC. Translating it yields CASSQGVTRSGLIPYNEQFF. J is TRBJ2-1 and V is TRBV4-1; D may be TRBD2 (6 bases). Trimming cost V 1 base and J 2 bases, with 24 bases left between them. CDR1 is MGHRA and CDR2 is YSYEKL in the germline V gene. The CDR3 is 20 amino acids.

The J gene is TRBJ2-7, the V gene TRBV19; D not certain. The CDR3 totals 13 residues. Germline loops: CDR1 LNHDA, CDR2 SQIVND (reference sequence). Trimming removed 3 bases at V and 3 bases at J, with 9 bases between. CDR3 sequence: CASSMGSYYEQYF. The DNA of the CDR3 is TGTGCCAGTAGTATGGGCAGCTACTACGAGCAGTACTTC. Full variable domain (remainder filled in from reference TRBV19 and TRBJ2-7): DGGITQSPKYLFRKEGQNVTLSCEQNLNHDAMYWYRQDPGQGLRLIYYSQIVNDFQKGDIAEGYSVSREKKESFPLTVTSAQKNPTAFYLCASSMGSYYEQYFGPGTRLTVT.

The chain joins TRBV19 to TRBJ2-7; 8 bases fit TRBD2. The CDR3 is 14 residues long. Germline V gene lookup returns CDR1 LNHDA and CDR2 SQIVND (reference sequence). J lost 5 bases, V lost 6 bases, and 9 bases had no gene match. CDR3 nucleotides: TGTGCCAGTAGACCGAGCGGGAGTATCGACGAGCAGTACTTC. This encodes CASRPSGSIDEQYF.

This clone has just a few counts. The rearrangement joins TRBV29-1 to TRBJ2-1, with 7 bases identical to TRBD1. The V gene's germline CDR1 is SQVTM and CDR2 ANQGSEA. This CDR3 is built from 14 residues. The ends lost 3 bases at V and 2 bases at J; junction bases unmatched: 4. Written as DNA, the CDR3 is TGCAGCGTTGAGCCGGGACAGACCTACAATGAGCAGTTCTTC. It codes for CSVEPGQTYNEQFF.

In nucleotides, the CDR3 is TGTGCCAGCAGCTTAGAAGCAGGTTTCTCGTCCGAGCAGTACTTC. Translation gives CASSLEAGFSSEQYF. V is TRBV7-8 and J is TRBJ2-7; D gene unclear. The V and J ends lost 1 base and 6 bases respectively, with 16 bases between them. Per the germline V gene, CDR1 is SGHVS and CDR2 is FQNEAQ. This CDR3 has 15 residues.